The 28 T cell receptor beta chains reported below all come from one sample, sequenced in a study of T cell changes during pregnancy in multiple sclerosis. Data came from immunoSEQ multiplex PCR; TCRdb stores just in-frame clones and leaves some out. This sample has over 100,000 clones; 92% occur once, and the top ten carry approximately 1.5%. Specimen: peripheral blood, collected in the third trimester of pregnancy. The origin of the receptors is a female donor with multiple sclerosis, enrolled in a pregnancy study.

The chain employs TRBV27 and TRBJ1-5; TRBD1 is a possible D gene (6 bases). The CDR3 runs to 16 residues. Per germline, CDR1 MNHEY and CDR2 SMNVEV (reference sequence). Trimming stripped 6 bases from V and 0 bases from J, with 15 bases between. This CDR3 is CASSLTWGHSNQPQHF. Written as DNA, the CDR3 is TGTGCCAGCAGCCTAACTTGGGGACATAGCAATCAGCCCCAGCATTTT.

Only one count was recorded for this clone. The chain carries TRBV7-8 and TRBJ1-1; TRBD1 matches 8 bases. Trimming removed 5 bases from V and 1 base from J; junction bases left unmatched: 6. Germline assignment: CDR1 SGHVS and CDR2 FQNEAQ. This CDR3 has 15 amino acids. CDR3 coding DNA: TGTGCCAGCAGCACCGGACAGGGTAAGAACACTGAAGCTTTCTTT. Protein: CASSTGQGKNTEAFF.

The rearrangement links TRBV29-1 to TRBJ1-3; no definite D call. Germline-derived CDR1 and CDR2 are SQVTM and ANQGSEA. V was cut by 4 bases and J by 2 bases, with 6 bases left in between. The length of the CDR3 is 12 residues. The CDR3 coding sequence is TGCAGCGTTGCGGTGACTGGAAACACCATATATTTT. Translated, it gives CSVAVTGNTIYF.

J is TRBJ2-7 and V is TRBV18, with TRBD1 matching 7 bases. After removal of 5 bases from V and 6 bases from J, the junction contained 10 bases not matched to a gene. Germline V gene data show CDR1 as KGHSH and CDR2 as LQKENI. The CDR3 consists of 14 residues. CDR3 in amino acids: CASSLPRQGTEQYF. In DNA form, the CDR3 reads TGTGCCAGCTCATTACCGAGACAGGGAACCGAGCAGTACTTC.

V and J are TRBV27 and TRBJ1-2, with 10 bases aligning to TRBD1. V lost 8 bases and J lost 8; bases outside the gene matches: 11. Germline V gives CDR1 MNHEY, CDR2 SMNVEV (reference sequence). This CDR3 is built from 14 residues. In DNA form, the CDR3 reads TGTGCCAGCGCTCCCCGGGACAGGGGCCCCGGCTACACCTTC. This codes for CASAPRDRGPGYTF.

As to this clone: A junction boundary mismatches the germline segment, possibly from a read error. Written as DNA, the CDR3 is TGTGCCAGCAGCCGGGCGGGCTCCCACGAGCAGTACTTC. Its protein is CASSRAGSHEQYF. This chain connects TRBV5-4 to TRBJ2-7, with D tentatively TRBD2 (5 bases). Germline values: CDR1 SGHNT, CDR2 YYREEE (reference sequence). The CDR3 sequence is 13 residues long.

V usage is TRBV10-2 and J usage is TRBJ2-1; 8 positions match TRBD2. The V gene end was trimmed by 1 base and the J gene end by 7 bases; junction bases not matched to a gene: 12. The CDR3 length is 17 residues. Germline lookup yields CDR1 WSHSY and CDR2 SAAADI. This CDR3 reads CASSELSGGNPKNEQFF. The CDR3 DNA follows: TGCGCCAGCAGTGAGTTAAGCGGGGGTAACCCTAAAAATGAGCAGTTCTTC.

The chain couples TRBV18 to TRBJ1-5, with 9 bases fitting TRBD1. The CDR3 is 14 amino acids. Germline V gene data show CDR1 as KGHSH and CDR2 as LQKENI. J gave up 7 bases and V 2 bases, and 3 bases lay outside the gene matches. The CDR3: CASSPRTGVQPQHF. The CDR3, as DNA: TGTGCCAGCTCACCAAGGACAGGGGTACAGCCCCAGCATTTT.

The chain has TRBV11-2 and TRBJ2-7, with TRBD1 identical over 7 bases. Germline values: CDR1 SGHAT, CDR2 FQNNGV. There are 15 residues in the CDR3. Trimming removed 3 bases from V and 5 bases from J; junction bases left unmatched: 10. CDR3 DNA sequence: TGTGCCAGCAGCTTGGGCCCGAGCAGGGGGAACGAGCAGTACTTC. It encodes CASSLGPSRGNEQYF. Based on the CDR3 plus reference TRBV11-2 and TRBJ2-7, the full variable domain is EAGVAQSPRYKIIEKRQSVAFWCNPISGHATLYWYQQILGQGPKLLIQFQNNGVVDDSQLPKDRFSAERLKGVDSTLKIQPAKLEDSAVYLCASSLGPSRGNEQYFGPGTRLTVT.

V gene TRBV5-1 combines with J gene TRBJ2-2; 7 bases are shared with TRBD1. CDR3 length: 15 residues. J was trimmed by 5 bases and V by 4 bases; bases with no gene match: 8. The germline V gene encodes CDR1 SGHRS and CDR2 YFSETQ. This CDR3 reads CASSTLTGPTGELFF. The CDR3 DNA is TGCGCCAGCAGCACCTTGACAGGGCCGACCGGGGAGCTGTTTTTT.

This clone showed up just a few times. This chain connects TRBV5-1 to TRBJ2-2; 9 bases align to TRBD2. J lost 5 bases, V lost 7 bases, and 12 bases had no gene match. Germline-derived CDR1 and CDR2 are SGHRS and YFSETQ. The CDR3 runs to 16 residues. The CDR3 reads CASRSREGARTGELFF. CDR3 nucleotide sequence: TGCGCCAGCCGGTCGCGGGAGGGCGCGAGGACCGGGGAGCTGTTTTTT.

J is TRBJ2-1 and V is TRBV4-1; 7 bases are a match to TRBD1. With 0 bases clipped from V and 4 bases from J, the junction kept 9 bases outside the gene matches. This CDR3 has 17 residues. The germline gives CDR1 MGHRA, CDR2 YSYEKL. The CDR3 loop reads CASSQDGERGQYNEQFF. The CDR3 coding sequence is TGCGCCAGCAGCCAAGATGGCGAGAGGGGGCAATACAATGAGCAGTTCTTC.

V gene TRBV28 combines with J gene TRBJ2-2; 7 nucleotides line up with TRBD1. The CDR3 extends over 16 amino acids. From germline, CDR1 is MDHEN and CDR2 SYDVKM. Trimming cost V 5 bases and J 4 bases; bases outside gene matches: 10. CDR3 region: CASSLDRALGTGELFF. The CDR3 DNA is TGTGCCAGCAGTCTCGACAGGGCCTTGGGCACCGGGGAGCTGTTTTTT.

This rearrangement joins TRBV4-1 to TRBJ1-1; TRBD1 agrees at 9 bases. Germline trimming cut 1 base from V and 6 bases from J; bases unmatched to any gene: 3. There are 14 residues in the CDR3. Per germline, CDR1 MGHRA and CDR2 YSYEKL. In DNA form, the CDR3 reads TGCGCCAGCAGCCAAGGGGACAGGGCCGCTGAAGCTTTCTTT. Its translation: CASSQGDRAAEAFF.

The V call is TRBV18, the J call TRBJ2-3; 8 positions match TRBD2. The germline gives CDR1 KGHSH, CDR2 LQKENI. The CDR3 covers 16 residues. The V segment lost 2 bases and the J segment 0 bases; nucleotides outside the gene matches: 4. CDR3 DNA sequence: TGTGCCAGCTCACCATCGGGGGGGTCTAGCACAGATACGCAGTATTTT. Its protein product is CASSPSGGSSTDTQYF.

The chain carries TRBV5-4 and TRBJ2-4; 8 bases align to TRBD1. V shed 4 bases, J shed 3 bases, and the junction held 9 bases outside the gene matches. This CDR3 spans 16 amino acids. Germline assignment: CDR1 SGHNT and CDR2 YYREEE (reference sequence). CDR3: CASSGTGPGDKNIQYF. In DNA form, the CDR3 reads TGTGCCAGCAGCGGGACAGGACCCGGGGACAAAAACATTCAGTACTTC.

V is TRBV19 and J is TRBJ2-7; TRBD1 might be the D (6 bases). Germline CDR1 LNHDA, CDR2 SQIVND (reference sequence). This CDR3 is built from 15 residues. Trimming cost V 1 base and J 1 base, with 11 bases left between them. The CDR3: CASSIASTGSYEQYF. The CDR3, as DNA: TGTGCCAGTAGTATAGCCTCGACAGGTTCCTACGAGCAGTACTTC.

CDR3 loop: CATGRDGGSYEQYF. The CDR3 DNA sequence: TGTGCCACGGGGCGGGACGGGGGATCCTACGAGCAGTACTTC. The chain joins TRBV2 to TRBJ2-7; weak D call: TRBD2 (6 bases). Trimming took 10 bases from V and 1 from J, leaving 17 bases between them. This CDR3 has 14 amino acids. The germline gives CDR1 SNHLY, CDR2 FYNNEI. Based on the CDR3 plus reference TRBV2 and TRBJ2-7, the full variable domain is EPEVTQTPSHQVTQMGQEVILRCVPISNHLYFYWYRQILGQKVEFLVSFYNNEISEKSEIFDDQFSVERPDGSNFTLKIRSTKLEDSAMYFCATGRDGGSYEQYFGPGTRLTVT.

V is TRBV30 and J is TRBJ1-2, with 9 bases matching TRBD1. Germline CDR1 GTSNPN, CDR2 SVGIG (reference sequence). The V and J ends lost 3 bases and 7 bases, in that order; junction bases with no gene match: 6. This CDR3 spans 13 amino acids. The CDR3 coding sequence is TGTGCCTGGAGCCCGGACAGGGGTGGTGGCTACACCTTC. Amino acid sequence: CAWSPDRGGGYTF.

The genes are TRBV19 and TRBJ1-5; no firm D call. Trimming took off 6 bases at V and 1 base at J, with 19 bases between the two ends. CDR3 size: 17 residues. Germline assignment: CDR1 LNHDA and CDR2 SQIVND (reference sequence). CDR3 nucleotides: TGTGCCAGTAGGACTACCGGGATAAAAACAAGCAATCAGCCCCAGCATTTT. Amino acids: CASRTTGIKTSNQPQHF.

This clone showed up just once. This chain joins TRBV19 and TRBJ2-1, with 9 bases that match TRBD2. Germline V gene sequence: CDR1 LNHDA, CDR2 SQIVND (reference sequence). V trimming: 3 bases; J trimming: 6 bases; junction bases outside the gene matches: 12. The CDR3 runs 17 residues. CDR3: CASSIWASLAGPNEQFF. The DNA for the CDR3 is TGTGCCAGTAGTATTTGGGCGAGTCTAGCGGGGCCCAATGAGCAGTTCTTC.

This chain links TRBV10-3 with TRBJ2-1, with a weak D call TRBD1 (7 bases). The CDR3 runs 16 residues. The ends were cut back, 3 bases at V and 3 bases at J, with 15 bases in the middle. In germline, CDR1 is ENHRY, CDR2 SYGVKD. The DNA of the CDR3 is TGTGCCATCAGTGAACAGGTCCAGGGGGGCTACAATGAGCAGTTCTTC. This encodes CAISEQVQGGYNEQFF.

This chain uses TRBV2 with TRBJ2-3, with 7 bases lining up with TRBD2. J was trimmed by 6 bases and V by 6 bases; bases with no gene match: 9. Germline V gives CDR1 SNHLY, CDR2 FYNNEI. CDR3 size: 14 residues. The CDR3 DNA reads as TGTGCCAGCAGCGAGCGGGGAGGGCCGGATACGCAGTATTTT. Amino acids: CASSERGGPDTQYF.

This clone was picked up one time. The V call is TRBV28, the J call TRBJ2-3; no clear D. The CDR3 contains 15 residues. V was shortened by 3 bases and J by 1 base, with 11 bases between the two germline ends. Germline CDR1 reads MDHEN; CDR2 reads SYDVKM. DNA of the CDR3: TGTGCCAGCAGTTTCGGTTCTTTCCGCACAGATACGCAGTATTTT. Protein: CASSFGSFRTDTQYF. Variable domain in full (rest from reference TRBV28 and TRBJ2-3): DVKVTQSSRYLVKRTGEKVFLECVQDMDHENMFWYRQDPGLGLRLIYFSYDVKMKEKGDIPEGYSVSREKKERFSLILESASTNQTSMYLCASSFGSFRTDTQYFGPGTRLTVL.

J is TRBJ1-5 and V is TRBV19, with 12 bases aligning to TRBD1. From germline, CDR1 is LNHDA and CDR2 SQIVND (reference sequence). The CDR3 extends over 16 amino acids. The junction had 6 bases not matched to a gene; V was cut back by 3 bases and J by 6 bases. The CDR3 coding sequence is TGTGCCAGTAGTATTCCGGGACAGGGGGCAGGTCAGCCCCAGCATTTT. Translation gives CASSIPGQGAGQPQHF.

The chain recombines TRBV6-1 with TRBJ1-4; D gene ambiguous. The CDR3 totals 12 residues. CDR1 and CDR2 (germline): MNHNS, SASEGT. V was cut by 2 bases and J by 4 bases, with 2 bases left in between. CDR3 protein: CASSEHNEKLFF. The CDR3 DNA follows: TGTGCCAGCAGTGAACATAATGAAAAACTGTTTTTT.

This chain connects TRBV18 to TRBJ2-1, with 8 bases matching TRBD1. Trimming cost V 4 bases and J 9 bases; bases outside gene matches: 8. Germline CDR1 reads KGHSH; CDR2 reads LQKENI. CDR3 length: 14 residues. CDR3 residues: CASSLDRDWSEQFF. CDR3 DNA: TGTGCCAGCTCACTGGACAGGGATTGGAGTGAGCAGTTCTTC.

For the CDR3, the DNA is TGTGCCAGCAGCCGGGCCAGCGGGGGGGCCGGAGAGACCCAGTACTTC. It codes for CASSRASGGAGETQYF. The chain carries TRBV7-2 and TRBJ2-5; 10 nucleotides align to TRBD2. Per germline, CDR1 SGHTA and CDR2 FQGNSA. With V trimmed by 5 bases and J by 4 bases, 10 bases remained unmatched. The CDR3 has 16 residues.